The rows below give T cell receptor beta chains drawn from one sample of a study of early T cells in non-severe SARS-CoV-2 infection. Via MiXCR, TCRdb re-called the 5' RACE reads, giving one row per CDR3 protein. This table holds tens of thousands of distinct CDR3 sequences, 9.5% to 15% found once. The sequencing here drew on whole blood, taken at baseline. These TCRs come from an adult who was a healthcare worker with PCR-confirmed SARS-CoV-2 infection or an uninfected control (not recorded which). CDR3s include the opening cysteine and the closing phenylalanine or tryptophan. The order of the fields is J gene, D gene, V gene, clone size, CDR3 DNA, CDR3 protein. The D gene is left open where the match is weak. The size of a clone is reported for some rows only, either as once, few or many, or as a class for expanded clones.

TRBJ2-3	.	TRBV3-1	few	TGTGCCAGCAGCCACCACGGACCAGATACGCAGTATTTT	CASSHHGPDTQYF
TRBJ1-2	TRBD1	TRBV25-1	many	TGTGCCAGCAGTGAATCACAGGGGGCTAGTGGCTACACCTTC	CASSESQGASGYTF
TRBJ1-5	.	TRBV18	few	TGTGCCAGCTCACCGAACGGGAGGGGAGATCAGCCCCAGCATTTT	CASSPNGRGDQPQHF
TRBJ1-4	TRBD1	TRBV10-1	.	TGCGCCAGCAGTCCGGGACAGGGCGCCGAAAAACTGTTTTTT	CASSPGQGAEKLFF
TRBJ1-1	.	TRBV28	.	TGTGCCAGCAGTTTATCCCCTAACGCGAACACTGAAGCTTTCTTT	CASSLSPNANTEAFF
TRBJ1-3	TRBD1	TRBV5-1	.	TGCGCCAGCAGCTTCGGACAGGGACACGGAAACACCATATATTTT	CASSFGQGHGNTIYF
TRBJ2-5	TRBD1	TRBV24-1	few	TGTGCCACCAGTGACGCTGGACAGGGCCAAGAGACCCAGTACTTC	CATSDAGQGQETQYF
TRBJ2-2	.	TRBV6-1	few	TGTGCCAGCAGGAGCAGGGTAAACACCGGGGAGCTGTTTTTT	CASRSRVNTGELFF
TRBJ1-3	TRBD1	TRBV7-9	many	TGTGCCAGCAGCCCACGGGGACAGATCTCTGGAAACACCATATATTTT	CASSPRGQISGNTIYF
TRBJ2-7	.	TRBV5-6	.	TGTGCCAGCAGTCTAACGGCGGGGAGAACCTACGAGCAGTACTTC	CASSLTAGRTYEQYF
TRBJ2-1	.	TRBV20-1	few	TGCAGTGCTAGTCGAGGGTACAATGAGCAGTTCTTC	CSASRGYNEQFF
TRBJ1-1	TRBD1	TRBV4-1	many	TGCGCCAGCAGCCATGTCGGGACAGGAAAGACTGAAGCTTTCTTT	CASSHVGTGKTEAFF
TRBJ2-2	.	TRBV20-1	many	TGCAGTGCTAGAGGTCCCCCGGGGGACTCCACCGGGGAGCTGTTTTTT	CSARGPPGDSTGELFF
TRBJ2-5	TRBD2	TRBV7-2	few	TGTGCCAGCAGCTTAGCGCTGGGACTAGCGGGGGGGCAGTCGAAGACCCAGTACTTC	CASSLALGLAGGQSKTQYF
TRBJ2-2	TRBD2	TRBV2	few	TGTGCCAGCGGCCAGCGGGGTCCTCGTACCGGGGAGCTGTTTTTT	CASGQRGPRTGELFF
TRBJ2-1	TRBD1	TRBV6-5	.	TGTGCCAGCAGCAGAGACAGGGGCCCGAACAATGAGCAGTTCTTC	CASSRDRGPNNEQFF
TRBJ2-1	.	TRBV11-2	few	TGTGCCAGCAGCTCCGGGGCCTACAATGAGCAGTTCTTC	CASSSGAYNEQFF
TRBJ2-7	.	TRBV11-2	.	TGTGCCAGCAGCTCCGCCGGGATTTCAGACTACGAGCAGTACTTC	CASSSAGISDYEQYF
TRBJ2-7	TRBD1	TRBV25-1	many	TGTGCCAGCAGTGCGACAGGGACCTACGAGCAGTACTTC	CASSATGTYEQYF
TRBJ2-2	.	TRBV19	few	TGTGCCAGTAGTTGGGCAGCCCCTTATAACACCGGGGAGCTGTTTTTT	CASSWAAPYNTGELFF
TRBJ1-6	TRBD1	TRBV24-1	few	TGTGCCACCCCCAGGCGGGACAGGGGGAGGGGTAACTCACCCCTCCACTTT	CATPRRDRGRGNSPLHF
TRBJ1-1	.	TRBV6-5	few	TGTGCCAGCAGTTACGGGGGCTCTGAAGCTTTCTTT	CASSYGGSEAFF
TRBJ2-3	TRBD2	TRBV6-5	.	TGTGCCAGCAGGCTCCTAGCGGAGAGCACAGATACGCAGTATTTT	CASRLLAESTDTQYF
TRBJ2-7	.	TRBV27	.	TGTGCCAGCAGTTTATCGGTAGTGGGGGTTGGCGAGCAGTACTTC	CASSLSVVGVGEQYF
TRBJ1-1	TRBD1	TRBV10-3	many	TGTGCCATCAGTCCGGACAGGGGAGGCGACACTGAAGCTTTCTTT	CAISPDRGGDTEAFF
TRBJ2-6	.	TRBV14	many	TGTGCCAGCAGCCAAGATCTATTGTCTGGGGCCAACGTCCTGACTTTC	CASSQDLLSGANVLTF
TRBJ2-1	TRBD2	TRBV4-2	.	TGTGCCAGCAGCCAATTTACTAGCGGGGGGATCTACTCCTACAATGAGCAGTTCTTC	CASSQFTSGGIYSYNEQFF
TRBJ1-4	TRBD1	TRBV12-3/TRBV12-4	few	TGTGCCAGCAGTCAAAAAGGGGGGACAGGACTCGCTGAAAAACTGTTTTTT	CASSQKGGTGLAEKLFF
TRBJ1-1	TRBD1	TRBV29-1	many	TGCAGCGTGGGACAGGGGGTTGGGTCTGAAGCTTTCTTT	CSVGQGVGSEAFF